Listed below are T cell receptor beta chains from one sample, sequenced in a study of cytomegalovirus exposure and HLA in healthy donors. Generated by immunoSEQ multiplex PCR, the TCRdb table keeps only in-frame clones and is missing some. The data contain some 150,000 clones, approximately 80% of them singletons. Material for sequencing was PBMCs. These receptors all come from a female donor in good health and CMV-seropositive. The conserved cysteine and the conserved F or W are not part of the CDR3 here. For some rows the clone size is stated as once, few or many, or as a class when expanded; others skip it.

size | J | length | V | CDR3
once | TRBJ2-5 | 14 | TRBV4-1 | ASSPMTRQKQETQY
. | TRBJ1-5 | 14 | TRBV28 | ASSLGQGLSNQPQH
. | TRBJ1-3 | 14 | TRBV4-1 | ASSQATARSGNTIY
. | TRBJ2-2 | 11 | TRBV9 | ASSVSGAGELF
few | TRBJ2-1 | 10 | TRBV5-4 | ASSLDYNEQF
once | TRBJ2-7 | 11 | TRBV30 | AWAGTGGYEQY
. | TRBJ2-2 | 12 | TRBV19 | ASSIVSGRGELF
. | TRBJ1-3 | 12 | TRBV30 | AWSVPVSGNTIY
. | TRBJ1-2 | 14 | TRBV28 | ASSSAPRNHDNGYT
. | TRBJ1-2 | 13 | TRBV14 | ASSFGQGVNYGYT
few | TRBJ2-5 | 13 | TRBV14 | ANKGQGVFQETQY
. | TRBJ1-2 | 11 | TRBV13 | ASSLSRRVGYT
. | TRBJ2-4 | 15 | TRBV19 | ASSIGQGDLGKNIQY
. | TRBJ2-4 | 13 | TRBV4-1 | ASSQADLAKNIQY
. | TRBJ1-5 | 13 | TRBV7-9 | ASSLTGSSNQPQH
once | TRBJ2-3 | 15 | TRBV11-2 | ASSLDWGREVSDTQY
once | TRBJ2-7 | 12 | TRBV21-1 | ASSKDRGAYEQY
. | TRBJ2-7 | 12 | TRBV15 | ATSQLDRTYEQY
once | TRBJ1-2 | 10 | TRBV9 | ASSASHYGYT
few | TRBJ1-1 | 11 | TRBV7-7 | ASSPDRDTEAF
. | TRBJ1-3 | 10 | TRBV2 | ASSATGNTIY
. | TRBJ2-1 | 13 | TRBV12-5 | ASGPGTSGTNEQF
once | TRBJ1-1 | 11 | TRBV19 | ASEDRAMTEAF
. | TRBJ1-1 | 12 | TRBV7-9 | ASSLGQLNTEVF
once | TRBJ1-1 | 13 | TRBV7-9 | ASSLGSRASTEAF
. | TRBJ2-7 | 10 | TRBV6-1 | ASTRGFYEQY
. | TRBJ2-2 | 13 | TRBV9 | ASSVGGGGAGELF
. | TRBJ2-7 | 13 | TRBV5-6 | ASSRWTEGSYEQY
once | TRBJ1-2 | 15 | TRBV7-9 | ASSLALDGQGRYGYT
once | TRBJ2-7 | 12 | TRBV27 | ASRAGGSSYEQY
. | TRBJ1-3 | 13 | TRBV9 | ASSGGLNSGNTIY
. | TRBJ2-1 | 14 | TRBV2 | ASSVRGLAGANEQF
. | TRBJ2-2 | 13 | TRBV9 | ASSAGTSGTGELF
once | TRBJ1-2 | 10 | TRBV29-1 | SVESVNYGYT
. | TRBJ1-3 | 15 | TRBV18 | ASSPFRPGISGNTIY
. | TRBJ2-7 | 12 | TRBV5-4 | ASSLGQGSYEQY
few | TRBJ2-1 | 11 | TRBV19 | ASSSTGGNEQF
. | TRBJ1-6 | 14 | TRBV28 | ASSRAGSSYNSPLH